Each of the 10 T cell receptor beta chains below was sequenced from the same sample in a study of HIV-infected patients and healthy controls. Alpha and beta constant-region primers primed reverse transcription of about 500 ng RNA. Each of the alpha and beta chains got its own library through chain-specific third strand synthesis with indices. Each CDR3 protein is one row after TCRdb ran MiXCR on the 5' RACE reads. The sample records about 6,600 distinct CDR3 sequences, 10% being singletons. Roughly three months, about 14 weeks, into antiretroviral therapy, follow-up blood was collected. No cell fractionation was done, so the repertoire covers all unsorted peripheral blood T cells. Here the sequenced sample was blood, taken during antiretroviral therapy. The receptors stem from an adult with HIV infection.

By sample fraction, this clonotype is medium-sized. The chain combines TRBV7-2 with TRBJ2-1; 9 nucleotides align to TRBD2. The CDR3 spans 18 residues. Germline CDR1 is SGHTA and CDR2 is FQGNSA. The V gene end was trimmed by 2 bases and the J gene end by 4 bases; junction bases not matched to a gene: 12. CDR3 residues: CASSLLRIAGAPYNEQFF. Written as DNA, the CDR3 is TGTGCCAGCAGCTTACTCAGGATAGCGGGGGCCCCATACAATGAGCAGTTCTTC.

The V call is TRBV28, the J call TRBJ1-2, with D unclear. V was cut by 2 bases and J by 5 bases, with 9 bases left in between. CDR1 and CDR2 from the germline V gene are MDHEN and SYDVKM. CDR3 length: 13 residues. The CDR3 coding sequence is TGTGCCAGCAGTTTAAAAAGGGTTTATGGCTACACCTTC. It yields the protein CASSLKRVYGYTF.

V gene TRBV7-9 combines with J gene TRBJ2-3, with a weak D call TRBD2 (6 bases). The CDR3 sequence is 16 residues long. V gave up 5 bases and J gave up 5 bases, with 20 bases separating them. Germline CDR1 SEHNR, CDR2 FQNEAQ (reference sequence). CDR3 DNA sequence: TGTGCCAGCAGCCGCCCCCATGGGCGGGGAATAGATACGCAGTATTTT. Protein: CASSRPHGRGIDTQYF.

Ten or more counts support this clonotype. The chain links TRBV11-2 to TRBJ2-7; 8 positions match TRBD1. The trim removed 1 base at V and 4 bases at J, leaving 6 bases unmatched. CDR1 is SGHAT, CDR2 FQNNGV, per germline. The CDR3 has 15 residues. The CDR3, as DNA: TGTGCCAGCAGCTTAGGTCAGGGGGCCAGGTACGAGCAGTACTTC. Amino acids: CASSLGQGARYEQYF.

In its sample, this clonotype is medium-sized. The rearrangement uses TRBV6-5 and TRBJ2-7; D unclear. From germline, CDR1 is MNHEY and CDR2 SVGAGI. The CDR3 runs to 13 residues. V lost 6 bases to trimming and J lost 4 bases, with 13 bases between them. In DNA form, the CDR3 reads TGTGCCAGCAGGTCGGCCGGACGATACGAGCAGTACTTC. It is translated as CASRSAGRYEQYF.

This clonotype has just a few counts. This chain connects TRBV6-5 to TRBJ2-6; unclear D gene. The ends were cut back, 0 bases at V and 0 bases at J, with 12 bases in the middle. CDR1 is MNHEY and CDR2 is SVGAGI in the germline V gene. This CDR3 comprises 18 residues. CDR3 loop: CASSYSGVDHSGANVLTF. The CDR3 region has the DNA TGTGCCAGCAGTTACTCCGGTGTCGACCACTCTGGGGCCAACGTCCTGACTTTC.

This clonotype is classed as medium-sized. V gene TRBV7-9 combines with J gene TRBJ1-2, with D possibly matching TRBD1 (5 bases). Germline V gives CDR1 SEHNR, CDR2 FQNEAQ (reference sequence). Trimming pared 6 bases from V and 4 bases from J, leaving 12 bases between. The CDR3 runs to 13 residues. The CDR3: CASRKAGPYGYTF. The CDR3 DNA follows: TGTGCCAGCAGAAAAGCGGGGCCCTATGGCTACACCTTC.

The chain recombines TRBV3-1 with TRBJ2-3, with a tentative D call TRBD1 (6 bases). V lost 10 bases, J lost 3 bases, and 14 bases lay in between. The CDR3 loop spans 13 amino acids. Looked up from germline, CDR1 is LGHDT and CDR2 is YNNKEL (reference sequence). The CDR3 region is CATKQGPTDTQYF. The DNA for the CDR3 is TGTGCCACCAAACAGGGACCTACAGATACGCAGTATTTT.

This clonotype rates as medium-sized. The chain is built from TRBV4-2 and TRBJ2-6; the D is unclear. Germline CDR1 and CDR2: LGHNA and YNFKEQ. Trimming pared 6 bases from V and 2 bases from J, leaving 2 bases between. This CDR3 has 12 residues. The DNA for the CDR3 is TGTGCCAGCAGTCCTGGGGCCAACGTCCTGACTTTC. Residues: CASSPGANVLTF.

This clonotype was counted a few times. V gene TRBV2 combines with J gene TRBJ2-1; D not certain. The CDR3 runs 11 residues. Between the trimmed V and J ends, which lost 8 bases and 9 bases, there was a span of 11 bases. Germline V CDR1 and CDR2: SNHLY, FYNNEI. The CDR3 is CASGVAIEQFF. The CDR3, as DNA: TGTGCCAGCGGGGTAGCAATTGAGCAGTTCTTC.